Below are 26 T cell receptor beta chains sequenced from a single sample in a study of T cell repertoires in cytomegalovirus infection. TCRdb redid the calling of the reads with MiXCR, one entry per CDR3 protein. The sample contains roughly 570,000 distinct CDR3 sequences, almost 40% of which appear only once. No antigen has been identified for these receptors. The sequencing used cultured PBMCs, collected from culture after CMV antigen stimulation. These receptors came from a human donor in good health (CMV status not recorded). Some clones in this sample may be carry-over from other donors' samples.

This clonotype has at least ten counts. The chain recombines TRBV7-8 with TRBJ2-3; D might be TRBD1 or TRBD2, each matching 6 bases. Per germline, CDR1 SGHVS and CDR2 FQNEAQ. With 11 bases removed from V and 0 bases from J, the gap between germline ends came to 15 bases. This CDR3 contains 14 residues. The CDR3 bases are TGTGCCTCCACCAAGGGGGGAAGCACAGATACGCAGTATTTT. As protein: CASTKGGSTDTQYF.

This clonotype showed up many times. The gene calls are TRBV7-2 and TRBJ2-7, with D possibly matching TRBD1 (6 bases). Germline V gene sequence: CDR1 SGHTA, CDR2 FQGNSA. Trimming stripped 0 bases from V and 0 bases from J, with 15 bases between. The CDR3 runs 17 residues. The CDR3 nucleotides are TGTGCCAGCAGCTTAGCGCGTGTAAGGGGGACCTCCTACGAGCAGTACTTC. This translates into CASSLARVRGTSYEQYF. The whole variable domain, remainder taken from reference TRBV7-2 and TRBJ2-7, is GAGVSQSPSNKVTEKGKDVELRCDPISGHTALYWYRQSLGQGLEFLIYFQGNSAPDKSGLPSDRFSAERTGGSVSTLTIQRTQQEDSAVYLCASSLARVRGTSYEQYFGPGTRLTVT.

This clonotype has only a few counts. This chain links TRBV7-2 with TRBJ1-5, with TRBD1 as a possible D gene (5 bases). CDR1 SGHTA and CDR2 FQGNSA come from the germline V gene. This CDR3 comprises 16 residues. Trimming took 5 bases from V and 1 from J, leaving 15 bases between them. The CDR3 spells CASSTQGRASNQPQHF. In DNA, the CDR3 is TGTGCCAGCAGCACCCAGGGTAGGGCAAGCAATCAGCCCCAGCATTTT.

J is TRBJ2-7 and V is TRBV7-6, with TRBD2 matching over 11 bases. V was pared by 2 bases and J by 0 bases, with 6 bases of the junction left unmatched. In germline, CDR1 is SGHVS, CDR2 FNYEAQ. The CDR3 is 17 residues long. This CDR3 reads CASSLLASGGFSYEQYF. The CDR3 DNA is TGTGCCAGCAGCTTACTGGCTAGCGGGGGGTTCTCCTACGAGCAGTACTTC. The full variable domain, rest sourced from reference TRBV7-6 and TRBJ2-7, is GAGVSQSPRYKVTKRGQDVALRCDPISGHVSLYWYRQALGQGPEFLTYFNYEAQQDKSGLPNDRFSAERPEGSISTLTIQRTEQRDSAMYRCASSLLASGGFSYEQYFGPGTRLTVT.

The chain is built from TRBV6-1 and TRBJ2-7, with D perhaps assigned TRBD1 or TRBD2 (6 bases each). The germline V gene has CDR1 MNHNS and CDR2 SASEGT. The length of the CDR3 is 16 residues. Trimming left V 4 bases short and J 2 bases short, with 18 bases between. The CDR3 protein is CASSGWGASATYEQYF. CDR3 nucleotides: TGTGCCAGCAGTGGGTGGGGGGCCTCGGCAACCTACGAGCAGTACTTC.

This clonotype was observed a handful of times. J is TRBJ2-1 and V is TRBV4-1, with 9 nucleotides matching TRBD2. The CDR3 consists of 16 residues. Germline V gives CDR1 MGHRA, CDR2 YSYEKL. After removal of 8 bases from V and 8 bases from J, the junction contained 16 bases not matched to a gene. The CDR3 is CASCPPRAGGIHEQFF. In DNA form, the CDR3 reads TGCGCCAGCTGCCCCCCCCGGGCGGGAGGGATCCATGAGCAGTTCTTC.

The sample holds a few counts of this clonotype. This chain connects TRBV6-2 or TRBV6-3 to TRBJ2-1; D perhaps matches TRBD2 (6 bases). This CDR3 comprises 17 residues. Germline-derived CDR1 and CDR2 are MNHEY and SVGEGT. Trimming left V 7 bases short and J 0 bases short, with 19 bases between. The CDR3 nucleotides read TGTGCCAGCACGGGAGCGGATGGCGGAAGCTCCTACAATGAGCAGTTCTTC. Encoded protein: CASTGADGGSSYNEQFF.

The V and J genes are TRBV2 and TRBJ2-4, with D perhaps matching TRBD1 (5 bases). The germline V gene has CDR1 SNHLY and CDR2 FYNNEI. V shed 1 base and J shed 1 base, with 8 bases lying between them. The CDR3 contains 15 residues. This CDR3 is CASSEEGAAKNIQYF. The CDR3 coding sequence is TGTGCCAGCAGTGAAGAAGGGGCGGCCAAAAACATTCAGTACTTC.

This sequence joins TRBV5-1 and TRBJ1-1, with TRBD1 identical over 7 bases. This CDR3 has 15 amino acids. With V trimmed by 4 bases and J by 1 base, 7 bases remained unmatched. Germline assignment: CDR1 SGHRS and CDR2 YFSETQ. Here the CDR3 reads CASSQGQNSNTEAFF. Here the CDR3 DNA reads TGCGCCAGCAGCCAGGGACAGAACTCGAACACTGAAGCTTTCTTT.

The chain recombines TRBV12-3 or TRBV12-4 with TRBJ2-3; D remains ambiguous. The CDR3 is 17 residues long. Trimming removed 4 bases from V and 1 base from J, with 18 bases in between. CDR3 residues: CASSSPVGTVGTDTQYF. As DNA, the CDR3 is TGTGCCAGCAGTTCCCCTGTCGGCACCGTCGGCACAGATACGCAGTATTTT.

This clonotype was found a few times. The chain is built from TRBV7-2 and TRBJ2-2; TRBD1 or TRBD2 may be the D gene (5 bases each). There are 15 residues in the CDR3. V shed 7 bases and J shed 4 bases, with 16 bases lying between them. Germline CDR1 is SGHTA and CDR2 is FQGNSA. The CDR3 DNA follows: TGTGCCAGCACCTCAGCCGCAGGGACCACCGGGGAGCTGTTTTTT. It specifies CASTSAAGTTGELFF. The full variable domain, rest sourced from reference TRBV7-2 and TRBJ2-2, is GAGVSQSPSNKVTEKGKDVELRCDPISGHTALYWYRQSLGQGLEFLIYFQGNSAPDKSGLPSDRFSAERTGGSVSTLTIQRTQQEDSAVYLCASTSAAGTTGELFFGEGSRLTVL.

The CDR3 region has the DNA TGTGCCATCAGTGAGTCGAAGGGGGTTAGTGGGGCCAACGTCCTGACTTTC. It codes for CAISESKGVSGANVLTF. The chain recombines TRBV10-3 with TRBJ2-6, with D possibly TRBD1 on 6 matching bases. The CDR3 is 17 amino acids. The V end lost 0 bases, the J end lost 3 bases, and 12 bases lay between the germline ends. CDR1 is ENHRY, CDR2 SYGVKD, per germline.

CDR3 sequence reads: CASSPEGGPGGNQPQHF. CDR3 sequence (DNA): TGTGCCAGCAGCCCAGAGGGGGGGCCAGGGGGTAATCAGCCCCAGCATTTT. The chain recombines TRBV7-9 with TRBJ1-5, with TRBD1 identical over 7 bases. Germline V gives CDR1 SEHNR, CDR2 FQNEAQ (reference sequence). V dropped 5 bases and J dropped 4; count of bases not matched to a gene: 14. This CDR3 has 17 amino acids.

The chain combines TRBV6-1 with TRBJ2-3; D is perhaps TRBD2 (5 bases). CDR1 and CDR2 (germline): MNHNS, SASEGT. The CDR3 loop spans 13 amino acids. V was clipped by 2 bases and J by 8 bases, with 11 bases between them. The CDR3 bases are TGTGCCAGCAGTGAATCGAGGGCGGGTACGCAGTATTTT. As protein: CASSESRAGTQYF.

The CDR3 region is CASSFGFETQYF. DNA of the CDR3: TGTGCCAGCAGCTTCGGTTTCGAGACCCAGTACTTC. J is TRBJ2-5 and V is TRBV11-3; D remains ambiguous. V was clipped by 3 bases and J by 5 bases, with 7 bases between them. The CDR3 length is 12 residues. Germline values: CDR1 SGHNT, CDR2 YENEEA. The whole variable domain, remainder taken from reference TRBV11-3 and TRBJ2-5, is EAGVVQSPRYKIIEKKQPVAFWCNPISGHNTLYWYLQNLGQGPELLIRYENEEAVDDSQLPKDRFSAERLKGVDSTLKIQPAELGDSAVYLCASSFGFETQYFGPGTRLLVL.

The chain links TRBV7-9 to TRBJ2-3, with 7 bases matching TRBD1. V was pared by 2 bases and J by 3 bases, with 2 bases of the junction left unmatched. The CDR3 is made up of 14 amino acids. The germline V gene encodes CDR1 SEHNR and CDR2 FQNEAQ (reference sequence). CDR3 residues: CASSLQGQTDTQYF. CDR3 in DNA: TGTGCCAGCAGCTTACAGGGACAGACAGATACGCAGTATTTT.

This clonotype was detected only once. The chain uses TRBV7-3 and TRBJ2-3; TRBD2 agrees at 8 bases. V lost 3 bases, J lost 4 bases, and 6 bases stayed unmatched. CDR1 and CDR2 from the germline V gene are SGHTA and FQGTGA. The CDR3 contains 15 residues. The CDR3 reads CASSFQREISDTQYF. The CDR3 DNA follows: TGTGCCAGCAGCTTCCAGCGGGAGATTTCAGATACGCAGTATTTT.

This clonotype was detected a few times. This chain connects TRBV7-2 to TRBJ1-6; the D is unclear. V was clipped by 6 bases and J by 10 bases, with 16 bases between them. This CDR3 spans 14 amino acids. CDR1 is SGHTA, CDR2 FQGNSA, per germline. The CDR3 loop is CASRHSLLVSPLHF. DNA of the CDR3: TGTGCCAGCAGACACTCTTTGTTGGTATCACCCCTCCACTTT.

This chain connects TRBV7-9 to TRBJ2-3; possible D gene TRBD2, 5 bases. This CDR3 has 13 residues. Germline-derived CDR1 and CDR2 are SEHNR and FQNEAQ (reference sequence). V lost 2 bases to trimming and J lost 4 bases, with 7 bases between them. As DNA, the CDR3 is TGTGCCAGCAGCTTACTAGCCTCAGATACGCAGTATTTT. Protein: CASSLLASDTQYF.

J is TRBJ2-1 and V is TRBV6-2 or TRBV6-3, with 8 bases lining up with TRBD1. The CDR3 length is 16 residues. Germline CDR1 is MNHEY and CDR2 is SVGEGT. J lost 4 bases, V lost 2 bases, and 7 bases had no gene match. The CDR3 DNA reads as TGTGCCAGCAGTTACACCAAGGACAGGGAGTACAATGAGCAGTTCTTC. Protein product: CASSYTKDREYNEQFF.

CDR3 region: CASSWTSGSRYNEQFF. CDR3 in DNA: TGTGCCAGCAGCTGGACTAGCGGGAGCCGATACAATGAGCAGTTCTTC. The chain combines TRBV7-2 with TRBJ2-1; 13 bases map to TRBD2. The CDR3 covers 16 residues. The junction had 4 bases not matched to a gene; V was cut back by 4 bases and J by 4 bases. Germline loops: CDR1 SGHTA, CDR2 FQGNSA.

The chain couples TRBV14 to TRBJ1-1; D gene unclear. Between the trimmed V and J ends, which lost 1 base and 3 bases, there was a span of 9 bases. Germline loops: CDR1 SGHDN, CDR2 FVKESK. There are 14 residues in the CDR3. The CDR3 nucleotides are TGTGCCAGCAGCCAAGTAGGCGGCTACACTGAAGCTTTCTTT. This translates into CASSQVGGYTEAFF.

This clonotype appeared a few times. The gene calls are TRBV28 and TRBJ1-1; possibly TRBD1 for D (5 bases). Germline CDR1 and CDR2: MDHEN and SYDVKM. This CDR3 region has 12 residues. Trimming shortened V by 7 bases and J by 11 bases, and 17 bases separated the two germline ends. The CDR3 sequence is CASTTYQGIAFF. The CDR3 region has the DNA TGTGCCAGCACCACCTACCAGGGTATCGCTTTCTTT.

This clonotype was counted between two and nine times. The rearrangement uses TRBV7-2 and TRBJ2-6; the D is unclear. The CDR3 extends over 14 amino acids. Between the trimmed V and J ends, which lost 6 bases and 8 bases, there was a span of 14 bases. CDR1 is SGHTA and CDR2 is FQGNSA in the germline V gene. The CDR3 DNA sequence: TGTGCCAGCAGTACTAACTGGTTAACCAACGTCCTGACTTTC. Its translation: CASSTNWLTNVLTF.

This clonotype came up a few times. This chain joins TRBV28 and TRBJ1-5, with 7 bases matching TRBD1. The V gene's germline CDR1 is MDHEN and CDR2 SYDVKM. The CDR3 consists of 15 residues. With 6 bases clipped from V and 2 bases from J, the junction kept 7 bases outside the gene matches. The DNA for the CDR3 is TGTGCCAGCAGACTACAGGGGTCGCGCAATCAGCCCCAGCATTTT. This translates into CASRLQGSRNQPQHF.

The chain has TRBV9 and TRBJ2-1; D unclear. V dropped 0 bases and J dropped 5 bases, with 6 bases sitting between them. From germline, CDR1 is SGDLS and CDR2 YYNGEE. CDR3 size: 13 residues. For the CDR3, the DNA is TGTGCCAGCAGCGTAGGGCTGCACAATGAGCAGTTCTTC. Protein sequence: CASSVGLHNEQFF.